Shown below are 18 T cell receptor beta chains from a single sample sequenced in a study of lymphopenia after photon versus proton radiotherapy. Generated by immunoSEQ multiplex PCR, the TCRdb table keeps only in-frame clones and is missing some. Altogether 35,000 to 50,000 clones are present, 92% being singletons, with the ten largest covering 13% to 15%. The input for sequencing was peripheral blood, taken from a patient treated with photon-based radiotherapy. These receptors came from a man in his 60s with cholangiocarcinoma.

This chain's CDR3 is CASSSSRGNTIYF. DNA for the CDR3: TGTGCCAGCAGTTCGTCCCGTGGAAACACCATATATTTT. The V gene is TRBV27, the J gene TRBJ1-3; D not certain. The CDR3 runs to 13 residues. Germline V gene sequence: CDR1 MNHEY, CDR2 SMNVEV (reference sequence). The germline V and J ends were trimmed by 4 bases and 3 bases, with 7 bases remaining between them.

This clone was seen only once. The chain has TRBV7-9 and TRBJ1-4, with D tentatively TRBD1 (5 bases). The CDR3 length is 14 residues. CDR1 and CDR2 from the germline V gene are SEHNR and FQNEAQ (reference sequence). V lost 7 bases to trimming and J lost 7 bases, with 16 bases between them. DNA for the CDR3: TGTGCCAGCACCAACCCAACCGGGGCTGAAAAACTGTTTTTT. This encodes CASTNPTGAEKLFF. Drawing the rest from reference TRBV7-9 and TRBJ1-4, the complete variable domain is DTGVSQNPRHKITKRGQNVTFRCDPISEHNRLYWYRQTLGQGPEFLTYFQNEAQLEKSRLLSDRFSAERPKGSFSTLEIQRTEQGDSAMYLCASTNPTGAEKLFFGSGTQLSVL.

The V gene is TRBV7-9, the J gene TRBJ2-3, with 7 nucleotides matching TRBD2. Germline V gives CDR1 SEHNR, CDR2 FQNEAQ (reference sequence). The CDR3 has 14 amino acids. V lost 1 base to trimming and J lost 8 bases; unmatched junction nucleotides: 6. CDR3: CASSLDTAGPTQYF. The CDR3 DNA is TGTGCCAGCAGCTTAGATACAGCGGGACCTACGCAGTATTTT.

The V call is TRBV6-1, the J call TRBJ2-1, with D perhaps matching TRBD2 (5 bases). The CDR3 is made up of 13 amino acids. The V gene lost 4 bases and the J gene lost 8 bases, with 12 bases spanning the gap. CDR1 MNHNS and CDR2 SASEGT come from the germline V gene. CDR3 sequence: CASSGWEFDEQFF. CDR3 nucleotides: TGTGCCAGCAGTGGGTGGGAGTTCGATGAGCAGTTCTTC.

The DNA for the CDR3 is TGTGCCAGCAGCTACCAAAAACCCTGGACTAGCGGCGGGGAGCTGTTTTTT. Protein product: CASSYQKPWTSGGELFF. The V call is TRBV7-7, the J call TRBJ2-2, with 10 bases aligning to TRBD2. Germline CDR1 and CDR2: SSHAT and FNYEAQ (reference sequence). V shed 4 bases, J shed 7 bases, and the junction held 12 bases outside the gene matches. This CDR3 has 17 amino acids. The full variable domain, rest sourced from reference TRBV7-7 and TRBJ2-2, is GAGVSQSPRYKVTKRGQDVTLRCDPISSHATLYWYQQALGQGPEFLTYFNYEAQPDKSGLPSDRFSAERPEGSISTLTIQRTEQRDSAMYRCASSYQKPWTSGGELFFGEGSRLTVL.

This chain uses TRBV28 with TRBJ2-3; 14 bases are a match to TRBD2. This CDR3 has 17 amino acids. Germline V CDR1 and CDR2: MDHEN, SYDVKM. With V trimmed by 10 bases and J by 3 bases, 12 bases remained unmatched. The chain's CDR3 is CATWPGLAGAGTDTQYF. The CDR3 DNA reads TGTGCCACATGGCCGGGACTAGCGGGAGCGGGTACAGATACGCAGTATTTT. Looking up the rest from reference TRBV28 and TRBJ2-3 gives the full variable domain: DVKVTQSSRYLVKRTGEKVFLECVQDMDHENMFWYRQDPGLGLRLIYFSYDVKMKEKGDIPEGYSVSREKKERFSLILESASTNQTSMYLCATWPGLAGAGTDTQYFGPGTRLTVL.

The chain recombines TRBV11-2 with TRBJ2-7; the D call may be TRBD1 or TRBD2 (5 bases each). Germline V CDR1 and CDR2: SGHAT, FQNNGV. There are 13 residues in the CDR3. V lost 5 bases to trimming and J lost 3 bases, with 11 bases between them. For the CDR3, the DNA is TGTGCCAGCAGCCCGGGGACGGTCTACGAGCAGTACTTC. Its translation is CASSPGTVYEQYF.

This clone showed up just once. The chain joins TRBV28 to TRBJ1-2; TRBD1 is a possible D gene (5 bases). Germline CDR1 reads MDHEN; CDR2 reads SYDVKM. The CDR3 runs 14 residues. Trimming removed 6 bases at V and 7 bases at J, with 18 bases between. The DNA for the CDR3 is TGTGCCAGCAGGACTGGAACCCGCGGGGGTGGCTACACCTTC. Its translation: CASRTGTRGGGYTF.

J is TRBJ1-1 and V is TRBV2; no firm D call. V was clipped by 1 base and J by 4 bases, with 10 bases between them. This CDR3 contains 14 residues. Germline values: CDR1 SNHLY, CDR2 FYNNEI. CDR3: CASSEDTYFTEAFF. The CDR3 nucleotides read TGTGCCAGCAGTGAAGACACGTATTTCACTGAAGCTTTCTTT.

The chain carries TRBV14 and TRBJ1-3; TRBD1 is a possible D gene (6 bases). Per the germline V gene, CDR1 is SGHDN and CDR2 is FVKESK. This CDR3 spans 15 amino acids. The V gene lost 4 bases and the J gene lost 4 bases, with 14 bases spanning the gap. The CDR3 sequence: CASSLWGGRGNTIYF. The DNA of the CDR3 is TGTGCCAGCAGCCTGTGGGGGGGCCGAGGAAACACCATATATTTT.

The rearrangement uses TRBV6-1 and TRBJ2-5; D gene unclear. This CDR3 is built from 12 residues. Trimming pared 2 bases from V and 5 bases from J, leaving 6 bases between. The V gene's germline CDR1 is MNHNS and CDR2 SASEGT. DNA for the CDR3: TGTGCCAGCAGTGAACTGAGCGAGACCCAGTACTTC. Its translation: CASSELSETQYF.

The chain uses TRBV2 and TRBJ1-1; 8 bases agree with TRBD1. The V gene end was trimmed by 7 bases and the J gene end by 7 bases; junction bases not matched to a gene: 11. Germline CDR1 and CDR2: SNHLY and FYNNEI. The CDR3 runs to 14 residues. The CDR3 bases are TGTGCCAGCACCGTTGACAGGGGATGGGGTGAAGCTTTCTTT. Amino acid sequence: CASTVDRGWGEAFF.

The gene calls are TRBV5-1 and TRBJ1-6; 7 bases map to TRBD1. This CDR3 spans 15 amino acids. CDR1 is SGHRS, CDR2 YFSETQ, per germline. V lost 4 bases and J lost 7; bases outside the gene matches: 8. Here the CDR3 reads CASSVIQGRNSPLHF. The CDR3 nucleotides read TGCGCCAGCAGCGTTATACAGGGGAGGAATTCACCCCTCCACTTT.

This clone appeared a single time. The J gene is TRBJ2-1, the V gene TRBV5-1, with TRBD2 identical over 12 bases. Unmatched junction bases numbered 3, after V lost 4 bases and J lost 4 bases. CDR1 and CDR2 (germline): SGHRS, YFSETQ. The CDR3 is 15 amino acids. The CDR3, as DNA: TGCGCCAGCAGCCCTAGCGGGAGGGAATACAATGAGCAGTTCTTC. Amino acid sequence: CASSPSGREYNEQFF.

This chain links TRBV5-6 with TRBJ2-7, with TRBD1 matching over 8 bases. CDR3 length: 14 residues. Germline V gives CDR1 SGHDT, CDR2 YYEEEE. With V trimmed by 2 bases and J by 5 bases, 6 bases remained unmatched. Written as DNA, the CDR3 is TGTGCCAGCAGCTTCAGGGGGCCTCGGGACGAGCAGTACTTC. Translation gives CASSFRGPRDEQYF.

This clone came up once. The chain couples TRBV9 to TRBJ2-5; 8 bases line up with TRBD1. The CDR3 is 14 amino acids. V trimming: 4 bases; J trimming: 2 bases; junction bases outside the gene matches: 4. The germline V gene has CDR1 SGDLS and CDR2 YYNGEE. CDR3 loop: CASSTRTGQETQYF. The CDR3 coding sequence is TGTGCCAGCAGCACCAGGACAGGGCAAGAGACCCAGTACTTC.

The chain joins TRBV28 to TRBJ2-5; 11 bases align to TRBD1. The junction had 9 bases not matched to a gene; V was cut back by 4 bases and J by 5 bases. The CDR3 is made up of 16 amino acids. Germline values: CDR1 MDHEN, CDR2 SYDVKM. The CDR3 DNA follows: TGTGCCAGCAGTTCCCGGGACAGGGGGTTATGGGAGACCCAGTACTTC. Its translation: CASSSRDRGLWETQYF.

The gene calls are TRBV11-2 and TRBJ1-4; a possible D gene is TRBD1 (5 bases). The length of the CDR3 is 17 residues. V dropped 3 bases and J dropped 6 bases, with 20 bases sitting between them. The germline V gene has CDR1 SGHAT and CDR2 FQNNGV. The CDR3 sequence is CASSLMYRRGEDEKLFF. The CDR3 DNA sequence: TGTGCCAGCAGCTTGATGTATCGAAGGGGCGAGGATGAAAAACTGTTTTTT.